The 23 T cell receptor beta chains reported below all come from one sample, sequenced in a study of blood T cell repertoires in COVID-19 (dated by TCRdb to 2020 to 2021). Library prep was done by the immunoSEQ multiplex PCR assay. Sourced from immuneACCESS, this table was stored by TCRdb with only in-frame sequences that have V and J called. A share of the clones is absent; for the studies checked, an unresolved V gene accounts for under half, and the remainder has no known explanation. Within this sample are about 350,000 clones, with about 90% of them counted one time only. The ten largest clones represent approximately 3.1% of the sample. The specimen sequenced was PBMCs or T cells enriched from blood (not recorded which). The source of these receptors is a woman in her 30s who had recovered from COVID-19.

The V gene is TRBV7-8, the J gene TRBJ2-1; TRBD2 is a possible D gene (5 bases). From germline, CDR1 is SGHVS and CDR2 FQNEAQ. This CDR3 contains 17 residues. V was clipped by 1 base and J by 8 bases, with 21 bases between them. Here the CDR3 DNA reads TGTGCCAGCAGCTTAGGGCGGGTAGTCTTTAAAGTGGATGAGCAGTTCTTC. Its protein product is CASSLGRVVFKVDEQFF.

The rearrangement links TRBV19 to TRBJ1-5; 8 bases align to TRBD1. The ends lost 7 bases at V and 2 bases at J; junction bases unmatched: 4. Germline CDR1 and CDR2: LNHDA and SQIVND (reference sequence). The CDR3 consists of 14 residues. CDR3 in amino acids: CASNDRGGNQPQHF. CDR3 coding DNA: TGTGCCAGTAACGACAGGGGAGGCAATCAGCCCCAGCATTTT.

The CDR3 spells CASSSTRLSKSSYNEQFF. In DNA, the CDR3 is TGTGCCAGCAGTTCAACCCGACTCTCCAAGAGTTCCTACAATGAGCAGTTCTTC. The chain has TRBV7-9 and TRBJ2-1; D not certain. CDR1 SEHNR and CDR2 FQNEAQ come from the germline V gene (reference sequence). Trimming took 6 bases from V and 1 from J, leaving 22 bases between them. There are 18 residues in the CDR3.

V gene TRBV12-3 or TRBV12-4 combines with J gene TRBJ1-2, with D possibly matching TRBD1 (5 bases). The V and J ends lost 5 bases and 5 bases respectively, with 12 bases between them. The CDR3 sequence is 13 residues long. CDR3: CASSLDSPYGYTF. The CDR3 DNA reads TGTGCCAGCAGTCTCGACAGCCCGTATGGCTACACCTTC.

The chain carries TRBV5-6 and TRBJ2-3; 9 bases map to TRBD2. CDR3 length: 17 amino acids. In germline, CDR1 is SGHDT, CDR2 YYEEEE. The trim removed 4 bases at V and 5 bases at J, leaving 14 bases unmatched. CDR3 sequence: CASSPAGSGGLLDTQYF. CDR3 nucleotides: TGTGCCAGCAGCCCCGCGGGGAGCGGGGGGCTTCTAGATACGCAGTATTTT. Variable domain in full (rest from reference TRBV5-6 and TRBJ2-3): DAGVTQSPTHLIKTRGQQVTLRCSPKSGHDTVSWYQQALGQGPQFIFQYYEEEERQRGNFPDRFSGHQFPNYSSELNVNALLLGDSALYLCASSPAGSGGLLDTQYFGPGTRLTVL.

This rearrangement joins TRBV5-1 to TRBJ1-1, with TRBD1 identical over 7 bases. The CDR3 totals 14 residues. Losses at the gene ends were 0 bases for V and 7 bases for J; bases not matched to a gene: 6. CDR1 is SGHRS and CDR2 is YFSETQ in the germline V gene. CDR3 sequence: CASSLDRQGLEAFF. The CDR3 coding sequence is TGCGCCAGCAGCTTGGATCGACAGGGCCTTGAAGCTTTCTTT.

J is TRBJ2-7 and V is TRBV27; 9 nucleotides match TRBD2. CDR3 length equals 15 residues. J was trimmed by 3 bases and V by 2 bases; bases with no gene match: 5. Germline lookup yields CDR1 MNHEY and CDR2 SMNVEV (reference sequence). The CDR3 is CASSLTLAGFYEQYF. The DNA of the CDR3 is TGTGCCAGCAGTTTAACTCTAGCGGGATTCTACGAGCAGTACTTC.

The chain employs TRBV6-5 and TRBJ2-1; TRBD2 matches 7 bases. V was clipped by 7 bases and J by 6 bases; unmatched bases: 9. The CDR3 has 14 amino acids. CDR1 is MNHEY and CDR2 is SVGAGI in the germline V gene. CDR3: CASTTLARLNEQFF. CDR3 DNA sequence: TGTGCCAGCACTACACTAGCGAGACTCAATGAGCAGTTCTTC.

V is TRBV5-1 and J is TRBJ1-1; D is perhaps TRBD1 (5 bases). The CDR3 length is 15 residues. V dropped 0 bases and J dropped 1 base, with 10 bases sitting between them. CDR1 SGHRS and CDR2 YFSETQ come from the germline V gene. The CDR3 spells CASSLVGLANTEAFF. In nucleotides, the CDR3 is TGCGCCAGCAGCTTGGTGGGGCTGGCGAACACTGAAGCTTTCTTT.

The V call is TRBV7-2, the J call TRBJ1-5; 9 positions agree with TRBD1. J lost 4 bases, V lost 5 bases, and 9 bases had no gene match. From germline, CDR1 is SGHTA and CDR2 FQGNSA. CDR3 length: 16 amino acids. The CDR3 protein is CASSVGTGFGNQPQHF. DNA of the CDR3: TGTGCCAGCAGCGTAGGGACAGGGTTTGGAAATCAGCCCCAGCATTTT.

This rearrangement joins TRBV19 to TRBJ1-5; D might be TRBD1 (5 bases). This CDR3 comprises 16 residues. Germline V gene lookup returns CDR1 LNHDA and CDR2 SQIVND (reference sequence). V was clipped by 2 bases and J by 0 bases, with 11 bases between them. CDR3 sequence (DNA): TGTGCCAGTAGTATAAGTGACAGCTATAGCAATCAGCCCCAGCATTTT. Translation: CASSISDSYSNQPQHF.

Here the CDR3 reads CASSSSGTGSREQYF. The CDR3 DNA sequence: TGTGCCAGCAGTTCTTCCGGGACAGGTTCACGCGAGCAGTACTTC. V gene TRBV6-5 combines with J gene TRBJ2-7; TRBD1 matches at 8 bases. In germline, CDR1 is MNHEY, CDR2 SVGAGI. The CDR3 loop spans 15 amino acids. The J segment lost 6 bases and the V segment lost 4 bases, leaving 11 bases of the junction unmatched.

This sequence joins TRBV3-1 (or the pseudogene TRBV3-2) and TRBJ1-6, with D perhaps TRBD1 (5 bases). In germline, CDR1 is LGHDT, CDR2 YNNKEL (reference sequence). Trimming took 6 bases from V and 10 from J, leaving 16 bases between them. The CDR3 has 14 amino acids. CDR3 protein: CASSRQGKGSPLHF. In DNA, the CDR3 is TGTGCCAGCAGTCGGCAGGGAAAAGGATCACCCCTCCACTTT.

A single count supports this clone. This chain connects TRBV11-2 to TRBJ1-2; TRBD1 is a possible D gene (5 bases). CDR1 and CDR2 (germline): SGHAT, FQNNGV. Trimming stripped 5 bases from V and 5 bases from J, with 9 bases between. The CDR3 is 12 residues long. This CDR3 reads CASSRGLYGYTF. CDR3 nucleotide sequence: TGTGCCAGCAGCAGGGGATTATATGGCTACACCTTC.

The rearrangement links TRBV29-1 to TRBJ2-1; 9 nucleotides match TRBD1. Unmatched junction bases numbered 14, after V lost 8 bases and J lost 6 bases. Germline CDR1 is SQVTM and CDR2 is ANQGSEA. The CDR3 totals 15 residues. The CDR3, as DNA: TGCAGCTTTTTACCCGGGACAGGGCTCCTCAATGAGCAGTTCTTC. Its translation: CSFLPGTGLLNEQFF.

The genes are TRBV2 and TRBJ2-7, with 8 bases that match TRBD1. Trimming took 6 bases from V and 2 from J; bases not matched to a gene: 15. CDR3 size: 17 residues. CDR1 and CDR2 from the germline V gene are SNHLY and FYNNEI. The CDR3 here is CASRQGVKNWATYEQYF. The CDR3 DNA is TGTGCCAGCAGACAGGGGGTCAAGAATTGGGCTACCTACGAGCAGTACTTC.

V and J are TRBV7-2 and TRBJ2-5; 10 bases match TRBD2. This CDR3 has 15 residues. Germline V lookup: CDR1 SGHTA, CDR2 FQGNSA. V was pared by 4 bases and J by 3 bases, with 5 bases of the junction left unmatched. This CDR3 is CASSSSGRPEETQYF. The CDR3 DNA sequence: TGTGCCAGCAGCTCTAGCGGGAGACCCGAAGAGACCCAGTACTTC.

CDR3 DNA: TGCGCCAGCAGCCAAGCCCCTAGCGGGAGTTATGAGCAGTTCTTC. Translation: CASSQAPSGSYEQFF. The rearrangement links TRBV4-1 to TRBJ2-1, with 10 bases matching TRBD2. Germline V gene lookup returns CDR1 MGHRA and CDR2 YSYEKL. The CDR3 extends over 15 amino acids. The V gene end was trimmed by 1 base and the J gene end by 8 bases; junction bases not matched to a gene: 5.

The V gene is TRBV19, the J gene TRBJ2-7; 9 bases agree with TRBD1. The CDR3 is 15 amino acids. Germline lookup yields CDR1 LNHDA and CDR2 SQIVND (reference sequence). With V trimmed by 4 bases and J by 2 bases, 6 bases remained unmatched. CDR3 amino acids: CASSTSGQGAYEQYF. The CDR3 DNA reads TGTGCCAGTAGTACGTCGGGACAGGGTGCCTACGAGCAGTACTTC.

The V call is TRBV10-3, the J call TRBJ2-1; 15 bases are shared with TRBD2. This CDR3 is built from 16 residues. Looked up from germline, CDR1 is ENHRY and CDR2 is SYGVKD. V dropped 7 bases and J dropped 9; count of bases not matched to a gene: 10. In nucleotides, the CDR3 is TGTGCCATCACCAGGACTAGCGGGGGGGAGGCCGTTGAGCAGTTCTTC. Residues: CAITRTSGGEAVEQFF.

The genes are TRBV7-9 and TRBJ1-1; D is unresolved. The CDR3 is made up of 14 amino acids. Germline lookup yields CDR1 SEHNR and CDR2 FQNEAQ (reference sequence). The V and J ends lost 2 bases and 4 bases respectively, with 11 bases between them. The CDR3 sequence: CASSLSAAITEAFF. CDR3 coding DNA: TGTGCCAGCAGCTTAAGCGCGGCTATCACTGAAGCTTTCTTT.

This chain uses TRBV27 with TRBJ2-7; D is possibly TRBD2 (7 bases). The ends were cut back, 10 bases at V and 3 bases at J, with 16 bases in the middle. Germline CDR1 reads MNHEY; CDR2 reads SMNVEV (reference sequence). CDR3 length equals 13 residues. CDR3 coding DNA: TGTGCCACCGGGGCGGGGGCGATCTACGAGCAGTACTTC. This encodes CATGAGAIYEQYF.

The chain uses TRBV2 and TRBJ2-7; D ambiguous. CDR1 SNHLY and CDR2 FYNNEI come from the germline V gene. CDR3 length equals 15 residues. V shed 5 bases and J shed 6 bases, with 20 bases lying between them. The CDR3 region is CASSPYNPKNSEQYF. The CDR3 bases are TGTGCCAGCAGTCCGTATAACCCAAAAAACAGCGAGCAGTACTTC.